The clone carrying this T cell receptor beta chain was counted a single time. Data came from immunoSEQ multiplex PCR; TCRdb stores just in-frame clones and leaves some out. The sample yields 170,000 or so clones, about 88% seen once. The source of the sample is a study of blood T cell repertoires in COVID-19. The J segment lost 3 bases and the V segment lost 4 bases, leaving 9 bases of the junction unmatched. The CDR3 covers 16 residues. Germline CDR1 reads SGHTS; CDR2 reads YDEGEE. Source material: PBMCs or T cells enriched from blood (not recorded which). The chain uses TRBV5-8 and TRBJ2-7; 11 bases are a match to TRBD2. This receptor was obtained from a woman under 30 who had recovered from COVID-19. CDR3 bases: TGTGCCAGCAGCCCCCGAACTAGCGGGGGCCTCTACGAGCAGTACTTC. Protein: CASSPRTSGGLYEQYF.